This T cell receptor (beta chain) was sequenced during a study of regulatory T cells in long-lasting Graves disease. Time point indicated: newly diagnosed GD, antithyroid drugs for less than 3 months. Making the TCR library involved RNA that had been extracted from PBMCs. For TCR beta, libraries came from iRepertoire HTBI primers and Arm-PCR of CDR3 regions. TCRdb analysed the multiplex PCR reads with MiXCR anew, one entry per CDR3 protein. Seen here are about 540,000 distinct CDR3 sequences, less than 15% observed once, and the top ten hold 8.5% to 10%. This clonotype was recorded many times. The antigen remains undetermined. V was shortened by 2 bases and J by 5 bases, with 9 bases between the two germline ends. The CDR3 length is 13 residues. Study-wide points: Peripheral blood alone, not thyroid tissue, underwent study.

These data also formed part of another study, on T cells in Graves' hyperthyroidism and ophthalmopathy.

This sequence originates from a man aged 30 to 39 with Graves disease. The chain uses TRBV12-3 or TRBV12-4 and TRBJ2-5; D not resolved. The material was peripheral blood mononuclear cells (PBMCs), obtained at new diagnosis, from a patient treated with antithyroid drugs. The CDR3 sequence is CASSLTDRETQYF. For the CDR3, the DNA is TGTGCCAGCAGTTTAACTGACCGGGAGACCCAGTACTTC.